This TCR beta chain was observed in a study of Ad26.COV2.S vaccination and SARS-CoV-2 variants (dated by TCRdb to the early 2020s). Notes on the research overall: Vaccine-arm donors came from COV1001, a multicentre, randomized, double-blind, placebo-controlled phase I-IIa trial of Ad26.COV2.S in healthy adults. Ad26.COV2.S was given intramuscularly at 5x10^10 or 1x10^11 viral particles, as a single shot or as two shots 56 days apart. TCRbeta repertoire sequencing was used to assess the specificity and breadth of SARS-CoV-2-reactive T cell receptors after Ad26.COV2.S vaccination. A total of 32 samples were included in the TCR-sequenced set, comprising around 19 Ad26.COV2.S vaccine recipients, 5 placebo recipients and 8 SARS-CoV-2 convalescent individuals. Trial participants were randomized into five groups of five, in which low-dose or high-dose Ad26.COV2.S was given once or twice, or placebo was given on both occasions. Throughout the experiments and outcome assessment, investigators stayed blinded to trial group allocation.

With respect to this clone: There is no known antigen for this receptor. No base quality values were provided; no much bigger clone lies one nucleotide off.

On the study overall, not on this receptor specifically: After vaccination, spike-specific CD8+ and CD4+ T cell responses were reported to show substantial breadth. The study was not powered for comparison of responses between vaccine doses or regimens. The authors noted that total T cell responses may have been underestimated by the TCR breadth and depth analyses. Ad26.COV2.S recipients had higher spike-specific TCR breadth than placebo recipients (P = 0.0014). Non-spike TCR breadth was comparable between vaccine and placebo recipients, consistent with the vaccine containing only spike.

V is pared back by 4 bases and J by 2 bases, with 8 bases lying between the germline termini. The CDR3 runs 13 residues from the cysteine to the phenylalanine. Only CDR3 DNA is held: 39 bases, read in frame from base 1. Looking up the germline V gene yields CDR1 MNHEY and CDR2 SVGEGT. TCRbeta CDR3 regions were sequenced with the immunoSEQ Assay. After extraction, genomic DNA underwent amplification by bias-controlled multiplex PCR, followed by high-throughput sequencing. In the original analysis: Collapsing and filtering of sequences were performed to quantify the absolute abundance of each unique TCRbeta CDR3 region. T cell fraction was estimated by normalizing TCRbeta template counts to usable DNA, which was measured by amplifying reference genes present in all nucleated cells. Repertoire TCRs were annotated as SARS-CoV-2-specific when V gene, CDR3 amino acid sequence and J gene were exactly matched to a known reactive TCR set. The reference SARS-CoV-2 TCR set was obtained from MIRA and was filtered for enrichment in COVID-19-positive ImmuneCODE repertoires, whereby public or cross-reactive TCRs were removed. Based on the MIRA antigens, annotated TCRs were further analysed at the level of specific ORF or position within ORF. Breadth was defined as annotated unique rearrangements over total unique productive rearrangements; depth was the summed frequency of those rearrangements. Group comparisons of TCR breadth used two-sided Wilcoxon rank-sum tests. What TCRdb holds here is the immuneACCESS table cut down to in-frame rearrangements. Part of the clones is not present; checked against another copy, under half of the missing clones reflect an unresolved V gene, and the others are unexplained. V, J and clone size are taken as reported in that table, and D and trimming were inferred from the DNA itself. The table for this sample lists about 350,000 clones; more than 75% of them were counted only once. The biggest ten clones account for 3% to 4% of the sample.

The treatment or condition label, as the study defines it: roughly 19 received Ad26.COV2.S at low or high dose, single or two shots; 5 received placebo; per-sample allocation not given. For vaccine and placebo recipients, repertoires were sequenced using samples collected on day 63 after the first injection. In Cohort 1b, about two dozen adults aged 18-55 years were enrolled at a single site in Boston, USA, between 29 July and 7 August 2020. Ad26.COV2.S was a replication-incompetent adenovirus type 26 vector that expressed a prefusion-stabilized SARS-CoV-2 spike protein derived from the original Wuhan strain.

Here the sequenced sample was peripheral blood, taken in a trial of Ad26.COV2.S vaccine versus placebo. The chain was built from TRBV6-2 or TRBV6-3 and TRBJ2-5, with no confident D gene call. The origin of this receptor is a person between 18 and 65 years old who received the Ad26.COV2.S COVID-19 vaccine or a placebo. The CDR3 corresponds to CASSWGWQETQYF. The bases read TGTGCCAGCAGTTGGGGTTGGCAAGAGACCCAGTACTTC.